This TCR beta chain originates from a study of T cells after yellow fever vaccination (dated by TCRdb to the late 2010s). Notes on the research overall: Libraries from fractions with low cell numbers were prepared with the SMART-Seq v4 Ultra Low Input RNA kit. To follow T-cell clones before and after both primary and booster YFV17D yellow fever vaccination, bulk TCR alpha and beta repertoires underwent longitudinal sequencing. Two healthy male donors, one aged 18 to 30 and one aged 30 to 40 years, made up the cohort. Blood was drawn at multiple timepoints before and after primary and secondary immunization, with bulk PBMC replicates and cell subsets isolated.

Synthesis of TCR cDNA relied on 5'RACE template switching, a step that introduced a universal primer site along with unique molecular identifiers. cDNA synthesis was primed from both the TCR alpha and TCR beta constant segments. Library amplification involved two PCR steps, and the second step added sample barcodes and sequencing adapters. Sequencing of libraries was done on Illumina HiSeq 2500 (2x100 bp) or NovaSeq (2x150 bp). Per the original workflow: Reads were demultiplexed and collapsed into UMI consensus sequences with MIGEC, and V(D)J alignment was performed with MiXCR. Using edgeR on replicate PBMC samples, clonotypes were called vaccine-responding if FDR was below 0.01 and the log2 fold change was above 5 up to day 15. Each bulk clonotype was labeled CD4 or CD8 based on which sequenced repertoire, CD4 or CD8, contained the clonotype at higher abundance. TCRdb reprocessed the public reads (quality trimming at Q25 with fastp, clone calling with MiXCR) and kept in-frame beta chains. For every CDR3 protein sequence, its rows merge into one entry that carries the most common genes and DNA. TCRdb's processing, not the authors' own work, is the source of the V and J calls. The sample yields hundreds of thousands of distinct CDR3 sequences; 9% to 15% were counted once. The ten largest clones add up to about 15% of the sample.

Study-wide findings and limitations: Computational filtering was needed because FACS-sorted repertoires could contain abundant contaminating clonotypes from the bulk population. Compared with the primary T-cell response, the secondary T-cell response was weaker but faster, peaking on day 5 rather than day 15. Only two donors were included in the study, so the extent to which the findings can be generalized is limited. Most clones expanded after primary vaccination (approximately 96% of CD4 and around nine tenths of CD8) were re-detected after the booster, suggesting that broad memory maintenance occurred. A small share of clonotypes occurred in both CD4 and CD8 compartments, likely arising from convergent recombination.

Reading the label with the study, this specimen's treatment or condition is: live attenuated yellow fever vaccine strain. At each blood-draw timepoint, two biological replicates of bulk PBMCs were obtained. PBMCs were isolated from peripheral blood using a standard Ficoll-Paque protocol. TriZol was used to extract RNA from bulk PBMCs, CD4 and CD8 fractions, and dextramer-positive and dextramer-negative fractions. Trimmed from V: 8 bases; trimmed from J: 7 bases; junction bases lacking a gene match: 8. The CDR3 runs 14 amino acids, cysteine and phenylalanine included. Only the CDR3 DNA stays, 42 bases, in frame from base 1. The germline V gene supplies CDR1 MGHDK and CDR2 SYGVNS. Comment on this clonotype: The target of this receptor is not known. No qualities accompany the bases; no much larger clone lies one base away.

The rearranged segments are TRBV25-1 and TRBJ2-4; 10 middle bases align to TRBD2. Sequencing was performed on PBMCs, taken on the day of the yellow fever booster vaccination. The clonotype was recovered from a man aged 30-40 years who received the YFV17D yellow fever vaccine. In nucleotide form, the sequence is TGTGCCAGCGGGGAAGGAGCGGGAGGGAACATTCAGTACTTC. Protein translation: CASGEGAGGNIQYF.